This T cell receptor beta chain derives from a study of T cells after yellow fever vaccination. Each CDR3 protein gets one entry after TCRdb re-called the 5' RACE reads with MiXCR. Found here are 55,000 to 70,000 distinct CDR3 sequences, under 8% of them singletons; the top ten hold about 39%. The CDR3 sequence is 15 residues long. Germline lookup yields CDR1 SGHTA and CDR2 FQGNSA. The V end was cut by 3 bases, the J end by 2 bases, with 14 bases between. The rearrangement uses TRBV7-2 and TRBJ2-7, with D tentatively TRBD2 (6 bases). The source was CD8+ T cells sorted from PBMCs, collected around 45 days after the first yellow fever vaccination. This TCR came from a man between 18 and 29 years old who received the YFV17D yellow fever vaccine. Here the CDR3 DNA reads TGTGCCAGCAGCTTCCCGGGAGAAAGAACCTACGAGCAGTACTTC. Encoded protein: CASSFPGERTYEQYF.